This is a list of T cell receptor beta chains from one sample in a study of lymphopenia after photon versus proton radiotherapy. The data were produced by immunoSEQ multiplex PCR, yet TCRdb's version contains in-frame clones alone and is incomplete. The sample contains around 59,000 clones, approximately 84% of which appear only once. The sample here was peripheral blood, taken from a patient treated with proton-based radiotherapy. These receptors were taken from a man between 60 and 70 years old with pancreatic cancer. CDR3s include the opening cysteine and the closing phenylalanine or tryptophan. A D gene is named only where the DNA matches it firmly. Not all rows give a size; the values are once, few, many and, for expanded clones, a class.

clone_size: NA
d_call: NA
v_call: TRBV10-3
j_call: TRBJ2-3
cdr3_aa: CAISSHTDTQYF
cdr3_nt: TGTGCCATCAGTAGTCACACAGATACGCAGTATTTT

clone_size: NA
d_call: TRBD1
v_call: TRBV10-3
j_call: TRBJ2-7
cdr3_aa: CAVGQGHEQYF
cdr3_nt: TGTGCCGTCGGACAGGGTCACGAGCAGTACTTC

clone_size: few
d_call: NA
v_call: TRBV28
j_call: TRBJ1-2
cdr3_aa: CASSSGPSNYGYTF
cdr3_nt: TGTGCCAGCAGTTCCGGGCCATCAAACTATGGCTACACCTTC

clone_size: NA
d_call: TRBD2
v_call: TRBV18
j_call: TRBJ2-7
cdr3_aa: CASSPPGLADGVGEQYF
cdr3_nt: TGTGCCAGCTCACCACCGGGACTAGCGGATGGGGTGGGAGAGCAGTACTTC

clone_size: NA
d_call: TRBD1
v_call: TRBV9
j_call: TRBJ2-6
cdr3_aa: CASSVSGGGGANVLTF
cdr3_nt: TGTGCCAGCAGCGTTTCAGGGGGCGGTGGGGCCAACGTCCTGACTTTC

clone_size: NA
d_call: NA
v_call: TRBV5-4
j_call: TRBJ1-2
cdr3_aa: CASSLGGSYGYTF
cdr3_nt: TGTGCCAGCAGCTTGGGAGGTTCCTATGGCTACACCTTC

clone_size: NA
d_call: NA
v_call: TRBV5-1
j_call: TRBJ2-7
cdr3_aa: CASSSSSYEQYF
cdr3_nt: TGCGCCAGCAGCTCGAGCTCCTACGAGCAGTACTTC

clone_size: once
d_call: NA
v_call: TRBV21-1
j_call: TRBJ1-2
cdr3_aa: CASSTDPDGRQPPRGYTF
cdr3_nt: TGTGCCAGCAGCACCGACCCAGACGGTCGCCAGCCACCGCGTGGCTACACCTTC

clone_size: NA
d_call: NA
v_call: TRBV7-2
j_call: TRBJ2-7
cdr3_aa: CASSLADHSYEQYF
cdr3_nt: TGTGCCAGCAGCTTAGCGGACCACTCCTACGAGCAGTACTTC

clone_size: NA
d_call: NA
v_call: TRBV9
j_call: TRBJ2-7
cdr3_aa: CASSPRDGGSYEQYF
cdr3_nt: TGTGCCAGCAGCCCGAGGGACGGAGGGAGCTACGAGCAGTACTTC

clone_size: NA
d_call: TRBD2
v_call: TRBV5-1
j_call: TRBJ2-3
cdr3_aa: CASSPLPTSGTSTDTQYF
cdr3_nt: TGCGCCAGCAGTCCCCTACCGACTAGCGGGACATCTACAGATACGCAGTATTTT

clone_size: NA
d_call: TRBD1
v_call: TRBV15
j_call: TRBJ2-7
cdr3_aa: CATSRPGQGYEQYF
cdr3_nt: TGTGCCACCAGCAGACCCGGACAGGGCTACGAGCAGTACTTC

clone_size: once
d_call: TRBD1
v_call: TRBV29-1
j_call: TRBJ1-1
cdr3_aa: CSGNRGYTEAFF
cdr3_nt: TGCAGCGGGAACAGGGGATACACTGAAGCTTTCTTT

clone_size: NA
d_call: TRBD2
v_call: TRBV2
j_call: TRBJ2-3
cdr3_aa: CATTSGRTSTDTQYF
cdr3_nt: TGTGCCACGACTAGCGGGAGGACTAGCACAGATACGCAGTATTTT

clone_size: NA
d_call: NA
v_call: TRBV25-1
j_call: TRBJ1-6
cdr3_aa: CASAGLGNSPLHF
cdr3_nt: TGTGCCAGCGCGGGGCTCGGTAATTCACCCCTCCACTTT

clone_size: NA
d_call: TRBD2
v_call: TRBV7-2
j_call: TRBJ2-1
cdr3_aa: CASSLVGRVGGNEQFF
cdr3_nt: TGTGCCAGCAGCTTAGTTGGGCGGGTCGGGGGGAATGAGCAGTTCTTC

clone_size: NA
d_call: NA
v_call: TRBV6-6
j_call: TRBJ2-2
cdr3_aa: CASRVTGELFF
cdr3_nt: TGTGCCAGCAGAGTCACCGGGGAGCTGTTTTTT

clone_size: NA
d_call: TRBD1
v_call: TRBV28
j_call: TRBJ1-3
cdr3_aa: CASSHGTASGNTIYF
cdr3_nt: TGTGCCAGCAGCCACGGGACAGCCTCTGGAAACACCATATATTTT

clone_size: medium-sized
d_call: TRBD1
v_call: TRBV5-1
j_call: TRBJ1-2
cdr3_aa: CASSRTGGDYGYTF
cdr3_nt: TGCGCCAGCAGCCGGACAGGGGGAGACTATGGCTACACCTTC

clone_size: NA
d_call: TRBD1
v_call: TRBV29-1
j_call: TRBJ1-1
cdr3_aa: CSADTGEGTEAFF
cdr3_nt: TGCAGCGCAGATACAGGGGAGGGGACTGAAGCTTTCTTT

clone_size: NA
d_call: NA
v_call: TRBV5-5
j_call: TRBJ2-5
cdr3_aa: CASSLPLVGQETQYF
cdr3_nt: TGTGCCAGCAGCCTCCCTTTAGTAGGCCAAGAGACCCAGTACTTC

clone_size: NA
d_call: TRBD2
v_call: TRBV28
j_call: TRBJ2-2
cdr3_aa: CASSYGFGLADTGELFF
cdr3_nt: TGTGCCAGCAGTTATGGTTTCGGGCTAGCGGACACCGGGGAGCTGTTTTTT

clone_size: NA
d_call: NA
v_call: TRBV28
j_call: TRBJ2-3
cdr3_aa: CASSSVTDTQYF
cdr3_nt: TGTGCCAGCAGTTCTGTCACAGATACGCAGTATTTT

clone_size: NA
d_call: NA
v_call: TRBV5-4
j_call: TRBJ2-2
cdr3_aa: CASSLGMRGELFF
cdr3_nt: TGTGCCAGCAGCTTGGGCATGCGCGGGGAGCTGTTTTTT

clone_size: NA
d_call: TRBD2
v_call: TRBV30
j_call: TRBJ2-1
cdr3_aa: CATSSLAVYNEQFF
cdr3_nt: TGTGCCACCTCGAGTCTAGCGGTATACAATGAGCAGTTCTTC

clone_size: NA
d_call: NA
v_call: TRBV11-3
j_call: TRBJ1-3
cdr3_aa: CASSRSLGNGNTIYF
cdr3_nt: TGTGCCAGCAGCCGCTCGTTGGGGAATGGAAACACCATATATTTT

clone_size: NA
d_call: TRBD2
v_call: TRBV29-1
j_call: TRBJ2-3
cdr3_aa: CSVLLSGRGDTQYF
cdr3_nt: TGCAGCGTCCTACTTAGCGGGAGAGGAGATACGCAGTATTTT

clone_size: NA
d_call: NA
v_call: TRBV18
j_call: TRBJ2-5
cdr3_aa: CASSSTRQETQYF
cdr3_nt: TGTGCCAGCTCATCGACCAGACAAGAGACCCAGTACTTC

clone_size: NA
d_call: NA
v_call: TRBV28
j_call: TRBJ1-5
cdr3_aa: CASSLTGHQPQHF
cdr3_nt: TGTGCCAGCAGTTTAACAGGGCATCAGCCCCAGCATTTT

clone_size: NA
d_call: NA
v_call: TRBV2
j_call: TRBJ2-7
cdr3_aa: CASSERPLSYEQYF
cdr3_nt: TGTGCCAGCAGTGAACGACCCCTCTCCTACGAGCAGTACTTC

clone_size: NA
d_call: NA
v_call: TRBV19
j_call: TRBJ1-2
cdr3_aa: CATQLQGYGYTF
cdr3_nt: TGTGCCACCCAATTACAGGGATATGGCTACACCTTC

clone_size: NA
d_call: NA
v_call: TRBV30
j_call: TRBJ1-1
cdr3_aa: CAWSVRRGWTEAFF
cdr3_nt: TGTGCCTGGAGTGTACGGAGGGGATGGACTGAAGCTTTCTTT

clone_size: once
d_call: NA
v_call: TRBV10-2
j_call: TRBJ2-1
cdr3_aa: CASREEGEQFF
cdr3_nt: TGCGCCAGCAGGGAAGAGGGTGAGCAGTTCTTC

clone_size: NA
d_call: TRBD2
v_call: TRBV7-9
j_call: TRBJ2-2
cdr3_aa: CASSFSGSNTGELFF
cdr3_nt: TGTGCCAGCAGCTTTAGCGGGTCGAACACCGGGGAGCTGTTTTTT

clone_size: NA
d_call: NA
v_call: TRBV7-9
j_call: TRBJ1-1
cdr3_aa: CASSLDPQGKNTEAFF
cdr3_nt: TGTGCCAGCAGCTTAGACCCTCAGGGGAAGAACACTGAAGCTTTCTTT

clone_size: NA
d_call: NA
v_call: TRBV2
j_call: TRBJ2-2
cdr3_aa: CASVARTNTGELFF
cdr3_nt: TGTGCCAGCGTAGCCAGAACGAACACCGGGGAGCTGTTTTTT

clone_size: NA
d_call: NA
v_call: TRBV14
j_call: TRBJ1-1
cdr3_aa: CASSKGVNTEAFF
cdr3_nt: TGTGCCAGCAGCAAAGGGGTGAACACTGAAGCTTTCTTT

clone_size: NA
d_call: NA
v_call: TRBV7-3
j_call: TRBJ1-1
cdr3_aa: CASSLGQNTEAFF
cdr3_nt: TGTGCCAGCAGCTTAGGCCAGAACACTGAAGCTTTCTTT

clone_size: NA
d_call: NA
v_call: TRBV27
j_call: TRBJ2-4
cdr3_aa: CASSLRPGGGIAKNIQYF
cdr3_nt: TGTGCCAGCAGTTTACGTCCGGGCGGTGGTATAGCCAAAAACATTCAGTACTTC

clone_size: NA
d_call: NA
v_call: TRBV7-2
j_call: TRBJ2-7
cdr3_aa: CASSLGLAVLSSYEQYF
cdr3_nt: TGTGCCAGCAGCTTAGGTCTAGCCGTTTTGAGCTCCTACGAGCAGTACTTC

clone_size: NA
d_call: NA
v_call: TRBV7-2
j_call: TRBJ2-5
cdr3_aa: CASSLVSQKGETQYF
cdr3_nt: TGTGCCAGCAGCTTAGTATCCCAGAAGGGCGAGACCCAGTACTTC

clone_size: NA
d_call: TRBD1
v_call: TRBV5-4
j_call: TRBJ2-5
cdr3_aa: CASSLGQGFRETQYF
cdr3_nt: TGTGCCAGCAGCTTAGGACAGGGGTTTCGAGAGACCCAGTACTTC

clone_size: once
d_call: TRBD2
v_call: TRBV9
j_call: TRBJ2-3
cdr3_aa: CASSVGVLAASTDTQYF
cdr3_nt: TGTGCCAGCAGCGTTGGGGTTCTAGCGGCTAGCACAGATACGCAGTATTTT

clone_size: NA
d_call: NA
v_call: TRBV15
j_call: TRBJ1-3
cdr3_aa: CATSRALGSGNTIYF
cdr3_nt: TGTGCCACCAGCAGAGCATTGGGATCCGGAAACACCATATATTTT

clone_size: NA
d_call: NA
v_call: TRBV4-3
j_call: TRBJ1-4
cdr3_aa: CASSQDQNRLEKLFF
cdr3_nt: TGCGCCAGCAGCCAAGACCAGAATAGGCTCGAAAAACTGTTTTTT

clone_size: NA
d_call: NA
v_call: TRBV28
j_call: TRBJ1-3
cdr3_aa: CASSLFSTVEIYF
cdr3_nt: TGTGCCAGCAGCCTCTTTTCGACAGTGGAGATATATTTT